This T cell receptor (beta chain) derives from a study of shared clonotypes between healthy human individuals. Study-level results: Some naive CD4 clonotypes, 4% to 6%, turned up in common across four donors. Rarefaction revealed incomplete sorted-subset sequencing despite large depth. Exclusively blood specimens were collected; tissue repertoires likely differ.

Generated by immunoSEQ multiplex PCR, the TCRdb table keeps only in-frame clones and is missing some. The sample has some 1.1 million clones, approximately 80% seen once. The trim removed 3 bases at V and 0 bases at J, leaving 3 bases unmatched. From germline, CDR1 is SGHNT and CDR2 YYREEE (reference sequence). The CDR3 sequence is 16 residues long. On this clone: What it recognizes is unknown.

This receptor was obtained from a man younger than 35 in good health. Some clones in this sample may be carry-over from other donors' samples. The chain links TRBV5-4 to TRBJ2-2; 9 nucleotides agree with TRBD1. Sequencing was done on a sample of memory CD4+ T cells from PBMCs. The subset is: CD45RA-negative fraction. The CDR3 DNA is TGTGCCAGCAGCTCTGGACAGGGGACGAACACCGGGGAGCTGTTTTTT. Translated, it gives CASSSGQGTNTGELFF.